This T cell receptor (beta chain) was observed in a study of blood T cell repertoires in COVID-19. Study at large: T cells, B-cell-depleted T cells, or PBMCs provided the cDNA or gDNA that served as material.

Seattle's cohort entered during active infection and was followed longitudinally. Germline V gene sequence: CDR1 SGHKS, CDR2 YYEKEE (reference sequence). The CDR3 totals 13 residues. J lost 5 bases, V lost 2 bases, and 3 bases had no gene match. In the source study's methods: Cell counts per sample came from amplifying reference gene primers. Profiling relied on immunoSEQ multiplex PCR, and the TCRdb table lists in-frame clones only, not all of them. Clone size and V and J calls were adopted from that table, with D and trimming inferred from the DNA. The sample contains some 300,000 clones, 90% of which appear only once.

This chain joins TRBV5-5 and TRBJ1-2; the match to TRBD1 covers 7 bases. The sequence was obtained from a woman between 40 and 50 years old with COVID-19, enrolled during active disease. Sequenced input: peripheral blood. This CDR3 is CASSFGQAYGYTF. Here the CDR3 DNA reads TGTGCCAGCAGCTTTGGACAGGCTTATGGCTACACCTTC.